The source of this T cell receptor (beta chain) is a study of T cell responses to AZD1222 COVID-19 vaccine. CDR3 length: 12 residues. Germline CDR1 reads MNHNS; CDR2 reads SASEGT. The V gene lost 1 base and the J gene lost 9 bases, with 9 bases spanning the gap. Libraries were prepared by immunoSEQ multiplex PCR; TCRdb keeps only in-frame clonotypes and omits some of them. The sample has 90,000 to 120,000 clones, 80% to 90% seen once. Sequences were derived from peripheral blood, sampled on day 0 of AZD1222 vaccination. The V call is TRBV6-1, the J call TRBJ1-1, with a possible D match to TRBD1 (6 bases). This receptor was obtained from an adult in good health. The CDR3 spells CASSEDRAQAFF. In DNA, the CDR3 is TGTGCCAGCAGTGAAGACAGGGCGCAAGCTTTCTTT.